This T cell receptor (beta chain) came from a study of blood T cells in healthy people across ages. The use of a sample-barcoded 5' primer and a J-beta primer mix characterized a second PCR of roughly 6 to 11 cycles. In TCRdb, the 5' RACE reads were re-called with MiXCR into one record per CDR3 protein. The sample includes under 2,000,000 distinct CDR3 sequences, around 50% of them seen just once. CDR3 length: 13 amino acids. The germline V gene has CDR1 MNHEY and CDR2 SVGEGT. V was trimmed by 8 bases and J by 1 base, leaving 6 bases between them. This clonotype was recorded a few times. Sample: blood. This chain joins TRBV6-2 or TRBV6-3 and TRBJ2-6; no firm D call. The receptor was derived from a woman aged 35 to 49 in good health. CDR3 amino acids: CASLRSGANVLTF. CDR3 coding DNA: TGTGCCAGCCTCAGATCTGGGGCCAACGTCCTGACTTTC.